What follows is one T cell receptor (beta chain) and its context. The antigen remains unidentified. Germline CDR1 reads LNHNV; CDR2 reads YYDKDF (reference sequence). V lost 0 bases and J lost 5, with 7 bases in between. The CDR3 is 13 residues long. According to the study, TCR beta libraries were built with iRepertoire HTBI primers and CDR3-region Arm-PCR. TCRdb passed the multiplex PCR reads through MiXCR, listing each CDR3 protein once. In the table there are roughly 380,000 distinct CDR3 sequences, around a sixth of which are singletons. This sample is part of a study of regulatory T cells in long-lasting Graves disease. Study-wide findings and caveats: Blood alone, not thyroid tissue, was studied.

Described time point: newly diagnosed GD, antithyroid drugs for less than 3 months. The TCR library was made from RNA that had been extracted from PBMCs in TRIzol. Sequencing was performed on peripheral blood mononuclear cells (PBMCs), taken at new diagnosis, from a patient treated with antithyroid drugs. V is TRBV15 and J is TRBJ2-5; D is perhaps TRBD2 (5 bases). The receptor was derived from a female donor with Graves disease. CDR3 loop: CATSRDRRETQYF. The CDR3 coding sequence is TGTGCCACCAGCAGAGACAGGAGGGAGACCCAGTACTTC. Together with reference TRBV15 and TRBJ2-5, the CDR3 gives the full variable domain: DAMVIQNPRYQVTQFGKPVTLSCSQTLNHNVMYWYQQKSSQAPKLLFHYYDKDFNNEADTPDNFQSRRPNTSFCFLDIRSPGLGDTAMYLCATSRDRRETQYFGPGTRLLVL.